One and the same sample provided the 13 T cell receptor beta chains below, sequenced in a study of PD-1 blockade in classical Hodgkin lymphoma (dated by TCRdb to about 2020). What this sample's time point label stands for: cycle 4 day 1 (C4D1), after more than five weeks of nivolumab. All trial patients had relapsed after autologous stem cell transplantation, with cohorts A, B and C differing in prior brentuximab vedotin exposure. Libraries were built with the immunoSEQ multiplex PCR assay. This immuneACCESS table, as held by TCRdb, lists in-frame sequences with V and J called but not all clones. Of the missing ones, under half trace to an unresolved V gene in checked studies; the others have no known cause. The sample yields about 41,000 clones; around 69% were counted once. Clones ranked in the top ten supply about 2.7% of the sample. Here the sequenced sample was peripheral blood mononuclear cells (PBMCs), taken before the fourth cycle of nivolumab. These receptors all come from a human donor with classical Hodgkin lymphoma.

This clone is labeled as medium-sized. This CDR3 reads CASSRTNTEAFF. In nucleotides, the CDR3 is TGTGCCAGCAGCCGCACGAACACTGAAGCTTTCTTT. V usage is TRBV7-9 and J usage is TRBJ1-1; D unresolved. CDR3 length: 12 amino acids. Germline assignment: CDR1 SEHNR and CDR2 FQNEAQ (reference sequence). V shed 5 bases and J shed 1 base, with 5 bases lying between them.

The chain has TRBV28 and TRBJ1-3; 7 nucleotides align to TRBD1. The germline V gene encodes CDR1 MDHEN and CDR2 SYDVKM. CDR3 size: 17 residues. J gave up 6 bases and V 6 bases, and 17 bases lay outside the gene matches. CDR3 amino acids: CASRFSVGDRHINTIYF. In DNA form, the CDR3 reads TGTGCCAGCAGATTCAGTGTTGGGGACAGACACATAAACACCATATATTTT.

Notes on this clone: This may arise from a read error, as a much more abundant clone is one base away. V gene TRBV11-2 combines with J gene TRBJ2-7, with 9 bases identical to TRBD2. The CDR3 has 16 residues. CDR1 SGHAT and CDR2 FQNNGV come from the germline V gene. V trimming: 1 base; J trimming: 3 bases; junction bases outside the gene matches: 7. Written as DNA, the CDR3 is TGTGCCAGCAGCTTAGGAAGAGCGGGGGGCTTCTACGAGCAGTACTTC. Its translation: CASSLGRAGGFYEQYF.

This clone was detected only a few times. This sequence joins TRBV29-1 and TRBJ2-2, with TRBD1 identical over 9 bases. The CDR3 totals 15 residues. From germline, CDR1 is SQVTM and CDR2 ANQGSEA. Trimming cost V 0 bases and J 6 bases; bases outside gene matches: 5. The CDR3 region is CSVEEAQGAPGELFF. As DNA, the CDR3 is TGCAGCGTTGAAGAAGCACAGGGGGCGCCCGGGGAGCTGTTTTTT.

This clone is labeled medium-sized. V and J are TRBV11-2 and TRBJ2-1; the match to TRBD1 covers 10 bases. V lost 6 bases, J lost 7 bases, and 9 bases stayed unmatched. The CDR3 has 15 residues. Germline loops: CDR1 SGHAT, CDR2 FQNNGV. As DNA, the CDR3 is TGTGCCAGCAGGGAGGGGACAGGGGTTGAGAATGAGCAGTTCTTC. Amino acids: CASREGTGVENEQFF.

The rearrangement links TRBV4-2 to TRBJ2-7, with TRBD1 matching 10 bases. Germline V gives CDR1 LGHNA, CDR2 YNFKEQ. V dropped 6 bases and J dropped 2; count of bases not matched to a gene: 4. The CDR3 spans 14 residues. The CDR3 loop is CASSWTGGAYEQYF. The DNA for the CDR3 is TGTGCCAGCAGTTGGACAGGGGGAGCCTACGAGCAGTACTTC.

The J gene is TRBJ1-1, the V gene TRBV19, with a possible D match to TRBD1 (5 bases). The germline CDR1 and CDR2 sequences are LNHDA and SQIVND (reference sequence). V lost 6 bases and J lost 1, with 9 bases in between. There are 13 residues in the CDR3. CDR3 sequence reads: CASRIGANTEAFF. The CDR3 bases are TGTGCCAGTAGAATTGGGGCGAACACTGAAGCTTTCTTT.

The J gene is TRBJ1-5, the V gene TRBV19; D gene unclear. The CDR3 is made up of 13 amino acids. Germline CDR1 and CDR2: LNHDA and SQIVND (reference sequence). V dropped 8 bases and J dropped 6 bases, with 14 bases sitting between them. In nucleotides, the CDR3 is TGTGCCAGTGACGGACCTGTAGGTCAGCCCCAGCATTTT. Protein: CASDGPVGQPQHF.

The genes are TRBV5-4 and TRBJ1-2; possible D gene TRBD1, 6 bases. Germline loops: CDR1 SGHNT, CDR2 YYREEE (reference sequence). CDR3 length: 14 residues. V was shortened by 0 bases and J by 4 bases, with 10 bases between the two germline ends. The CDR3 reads CASSLVTGTYGYTF. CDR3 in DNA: TGTGCCAGCAGCTTGGTTACAGGGACCTATGGCTACACCTTC.

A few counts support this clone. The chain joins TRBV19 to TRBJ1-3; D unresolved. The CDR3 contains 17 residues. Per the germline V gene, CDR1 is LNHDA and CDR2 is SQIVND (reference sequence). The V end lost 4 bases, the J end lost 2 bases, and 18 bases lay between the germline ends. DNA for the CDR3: TGTGCCAGTAGTAGGGCCTTGGGAATTGGTGCTGGAAACACCATATATTTT. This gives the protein CASSRALGIGAGNTIYF.

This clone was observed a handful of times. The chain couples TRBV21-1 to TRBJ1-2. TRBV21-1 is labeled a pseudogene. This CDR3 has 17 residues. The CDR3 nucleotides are TGTGCCAGCAGCAAAAAGGGGAGGGGGCCGGCCAACTATGGCTACACCTTC. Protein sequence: CASSKKGRGPANYGYTF.

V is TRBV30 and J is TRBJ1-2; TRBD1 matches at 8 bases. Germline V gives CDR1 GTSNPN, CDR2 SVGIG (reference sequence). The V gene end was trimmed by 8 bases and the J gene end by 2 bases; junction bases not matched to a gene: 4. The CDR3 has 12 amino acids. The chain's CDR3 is CARDRGNYGYTF. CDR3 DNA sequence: TGTGCCAGAGACAGGGGAAACTATGGCTACACCTTC.

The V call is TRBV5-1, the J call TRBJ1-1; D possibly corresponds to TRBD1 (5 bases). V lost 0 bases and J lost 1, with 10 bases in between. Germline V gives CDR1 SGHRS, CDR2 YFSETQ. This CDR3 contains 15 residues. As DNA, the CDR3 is TGCGCCAGCAGCTTGGTCTGGACACAGAACACTGAAGCTTTCTTT. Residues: CASSLVWTQNTEAFF.